Listed below are T cell receptor beta chains from one sample, sequenced in a study of T cell changes during pregnancy in multiple sclerosis. Generated by immunoSEQ multiplex PCR, the TCRdb table keeps only in-frame clones and is missing some. The sample lists under 100,000 clones; about 95% were seen once. Source: peripheral blood, taken in the third trimester of pregnancy. The receptors here all came from a female donor with multiple sclerosis, enrolled in a pregnancy study. CDR3s include the opening cysteine and the closing phenylalanine or tryptophan. D genes are given only for firm matches.

J gene: TRBJ1-6; V gene: TRBV4-1; D gene: -; CDR3 DNA: TGCGCCAGCACGCCAGTCGTACAGGTTTCACCCCTCCACTTT; CDR3 protein: CASTPVVQVSPLHF
J gene: TRBJ2-2; V gene: TRBV5-6; D gene: -; CDR3 DNA: TGTGCCAGCAGCTTGGTACGGGGAAACACCGGGGAGCTGTTTTTT; CDR3 protein: CASSLVRGNTGELFF
J gene: TRBJ1-1; V gene: TRBV7-9; D gene: -; CDR3 DNA: TGTGCCAGCAGCTTAAATATCCTAGTCTCGAACACTGAAGCTTTCTTT; CDR3 protein: CASSLNILVSNTEAFF
J gene: TRBJ2-1; V gene: TRBV2; D gene: TRBD1; CDR3 DNA: TGTGCCAGCAGTGGGAAGGACAGGGGGGTTTACAATGAGCAGTTCTTC; CDR3 protein: CASSGKDRGVYNEQFF
J gene: TRBJ2-1; V gene: TRBV7-3; D gene: TRBD2; CDR3 DNA: TGTGCCAGCAGCTTAGCGGGGGGGCCCTACAATGAGCAGTTCTTC; CDR3 protein: CASSLAGGPYNEQFF
J gene: TRBJ2-5; V gene: TRBV19; D gene: -; CDR3 DNA: TGTGCCAGTAGTCTCGAAGAGACCCAGTACTTC; CDR3 protein: CASSLEETQYF
J gene: TRBJ2-6; V gene: TRBV2; D gene: -; CDR3 DNA: TGTGCCAGCAGTCCTCACACTGGGGCAGGAGGGGCCAACGTCCTGACTTTC; CDR3 protein: CASSPHTGAGGANVLTF
J gene: TRBJ2-2; V gene: TRBV6-6; D gene: TRBD1; CDR3 DNA: TGTGCCAGCACTCTCACAGGGGGGCGCCTAACCGGGGAGCTGTTTTTT; CDR3 protein: CASTLTGGRLTGELFF
J gene: TRBJ1-1; V gene: TRBV10-3; D gene: TRBD1; CDR3 DNA: TGTGCCACTTCAAGGGACAGGGCGAACACTGAAGCTTTCTTT; CDR3 protein: CATSRDRANTEAFF
J gene: TRBJ1-1; V gene: TRBV5-8; D gene: TRBD1; CDR3 DNA: TGTGCCAGCAGCCCCGGACAGGGCTCTTCGAACACTGAAGCTTTCTTT; CDR3 protein: CASSPGQGSSNTEAFF